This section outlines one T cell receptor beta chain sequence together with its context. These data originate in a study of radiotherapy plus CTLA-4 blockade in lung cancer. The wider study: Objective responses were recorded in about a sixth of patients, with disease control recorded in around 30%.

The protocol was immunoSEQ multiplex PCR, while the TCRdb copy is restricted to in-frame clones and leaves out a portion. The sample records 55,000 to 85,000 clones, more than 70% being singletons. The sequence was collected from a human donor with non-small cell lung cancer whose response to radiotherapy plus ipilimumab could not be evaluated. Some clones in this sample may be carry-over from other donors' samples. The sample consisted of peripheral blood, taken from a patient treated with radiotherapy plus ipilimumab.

As DNA, the CDR3 is TGTGCCAGCAGCTTGGTCAAATCTAATGAAAAACTGTTTTTT. Amino acid sequence: CASSLVKSNEKLFF. The chain joins TRBV5-6 to TRBJ1-4; D gene ambiguous. The CDR3 consists of 14 residues. V lost 0 bases to trimming and J lost 3 bases, with 6 bases between them. Germline V gives CDR1 SGHDT, CDR2 YYEEEE.